The T cell receptor (beta chain) under discussion was sequenced for a study of shared clonotypes between healthy human individuals. Data came from immunoSEQ multiplex PCR; TCRdb stores just in-frame clones and leaves some out. This table has 2.5 million or so clones, approximately 94% appearing once. Notes on this clone: As yet, its antigen is unknown.

The CDR3 has 16 residues. V dropped 4 bases and J dropped 7; count of bases not matched to a gene: 11. The germline V gene has CDR1 SNHLY and CDR2 FYNNEI. General study points: Generally, estimated richness proved larger in naive subsets than it did in memory subsets. Non-shared clonotypes displayed generation probabilities falling below those of clonotypes present in all four donors.

The chain joins TRBV2 to TRBJ2-2; 8 positions match TRBD1. The material sequenced was naive CD4+ T cells sorted from blood. As for subset: CD45RA+ positively selected. The origin of this receptor is a man younger than 30 in good health. The CDR3 coding sequence is TGTGCCAGCAGTGGCCCGACAGGGGCTTACATCGGGGAGCTGTTTTTT. Protein product: CASSGPTGAYIGELFF.